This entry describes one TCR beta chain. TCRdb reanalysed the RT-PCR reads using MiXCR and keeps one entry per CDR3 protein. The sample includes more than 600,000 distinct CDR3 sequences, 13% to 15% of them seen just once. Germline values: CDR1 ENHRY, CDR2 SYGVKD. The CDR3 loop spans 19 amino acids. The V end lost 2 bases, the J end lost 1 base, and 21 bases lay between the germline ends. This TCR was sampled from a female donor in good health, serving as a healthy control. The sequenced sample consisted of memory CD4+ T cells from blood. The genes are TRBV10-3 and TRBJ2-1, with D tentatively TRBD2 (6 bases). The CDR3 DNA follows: TGTGCCATCAGTGAGGTGGGGGGACTCCAAAAGGGTTCCTACAATGAGCAGTTCTTC. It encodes CAISEVGGLQKGSYNEQFF.